One T cell receptor (beta chain) is described in this entry. The data derive from a study of blood T cell repertoires in COVID-19. V shed 6 bases, J shed 5 bases, and the junction held 1 base outside the gene matches. From germline, CDR1 is SGHNT and CDR2 YENEEA. This CDR3 has 14 amino acids. Per the original data handling: From reference gene primer amplification, estimates of nucleated cell counts were derived. The method was immunoSEQ multiplex PCR; TCRdb's version includes in-frame clones alone and lacks a portion of them. That table is the source of V, J and clone size, and D and trimming were worked out from the DNA. The sample holds more than 50,000 clones; about nine tenths are singletons and the top ten take about 7.7%.

V and J are TRBV11-3 and TRBJ2-1; TRBD2 matches 13 bases. This TCR was recovered from a woman aged 40 to 55 with active COVID-19. Sequencing was performed on peripheral blood. The CDR3 DNA reads TGTGCCAGCAGGGGACTAGCGGGGAACAATGAGCAGTTCTTC. Residues: CASRGLAGNNEQFF.